A single sample is the source of the 7 T cell receptor beta chains below, sequenced in a study of shared clonotypes between healthy human individuals. Assay: immunoSEQ multiplex PCR; the TCRdb copy retains only in-frame clones and omits some. The sample records millions of clones, approximately 93% being singletons. Sequences were obtained from naive CD4+ T cells from PBMCs. The subset denotes: CD45RA+ positively selected. These receptor sequences come from a man aged 18 to 35 in good health. Some clones in this sample may be carry-over from other donors' samples.

V and J are TRBV5-4 and TRBJ2-1; 7 nucleotides agree with TRBD2. From germline, CDR1 is SGHNT and CDR2 YYREEE (reference sequence). With V trimmed by 4 bases and J by 4 bases, 11 bases remained unmatched. This CDR3 is 16 amino acids long. The CDR3 DNA is TGTGCCAGCAGCCCGCCCACCGGGACTACATACAATGAGCAGTTCTTC. Translation gives CASSPPTGTTYNEQFF.

The genes are TRBV7-6 and TRBJ1-4; D ambiguous. Trimming pared 1 base from V and 6 bases from J, leaving 12 bases between. Germline CDR1 and CDR2: SGHVS and FNYEAQ. The CDR3 loop spans 15 amino acids. The CDR3 protein is CASSLVALTDEKLFF. CDR3 sequence (DNA): TGTGCCAGCAGCTTAGTGGCCCTAACGGATGAAAAACTGTTTTTT.

The V gene is TRBV19, the J gene TRBJ1-5; a weak D match, TRBD1 (5 bases). Germline V gene sequence: CDR1 LNHDA, CDR2 SQIVND (reference sequence). The CDR3 totals 16 residues. V was pared by 5 bases and J by 1 base, with 15 bases between. The CDR3 here is CASSWDVGRSNQPQHF. CDR3 sequence (DNA): TGTGCCAGTAGTTGGGACGTCGGACGGAGCAATCAGCCCCAGCATTTT.

This chain links TRBV4-3 with TRBJ2-6; maybe TRBD2 (6 bases). V shed 0 bases and J shed 2 bases, with 11 bases lying between them. From germline, CDR1 is LGHNA and CDR2 YSLEER. The CDR3 length is 17 residues. The CDR3 is CASSQDLGGAGANVLTF. The DNA of the CDR3 is TGCGCCAGCAGCCAAGATTTGGGCGGGGCTGGGGCCAACGTCCTGACTTTC.

J is TRBJ2-3 and V is TRBV9; 10 nucleotides agree with TRBD1. V lost 3 bases and J lost 3; bases outside the gene matches: 7. CDR3 length equals 16 residues. Per germline, CDR1 SGDLS and CDR2 YYNGEE. The CDR3 loop reads CASSAGDRGGTDTQYF. The CDR3 DNA reads as TGTGCCAGCAGCGCCGGGGACAGGGGAGGGACAGATACGCAGTATTTT.

CDR3 nucleotides: TGTGCCAGCACCAGACAGGGGGGACGGGAGACCCAGTACTTC. Translation: CASTRQGGRETQYF. The V and J genes are TRBV6-1 and TRBJ2-5; the match to TRBD1 covers 9 bases. The germline V gene has CDR1 MNHNS and CDR2 SASEGT. Trimming cost V 7 bases and J 5 bases; bases outside gene matches: 8. The CDR3 has 14 residues.

The chain links TRBV14 to TRBJ2-1, with 10 bases fitting TRBD2. V lost 0 bases to trimming and J lost 4 bases; unmatched junction nucleotides: 3. Germline lookup yields CDR1 SGHDN and CDR2 FVKESK. CDR3 length: 16 residues. The CDR3 here is CASSQERTSGYNEQFF. The CDR3 bases are TGTGCCAGCAGCCAAGAGAGGACTAGCGGATACAATGAGCAGTTCTTC.